These 10 T cell receptor beta chains were sequenced from one sample in a study of T-cell memory formation after mild COVID-19. TCRdb reprocessed the 5' RACE reads via MiXCR and lists one record per CDR3 protein. The sample holds about 320,000 distinct CDR3 sequences, approximately 14% seen once. Material for sequencing was PBMCs or a T cell subset sorted from them (not recorded which). These receptors originate from a young man who had mild COVID-19 (a few samples of this study predate the infection). Cell type and time point are not known.

This clonotype was found many times. The chain links TRBV5-1 to TRBJ2-1; D is uncertain. Germline V gene sequence: CDR1 SGHRS, CDR2 YFSETQ. Trimming removed 1 base at V and 0 bases at J, with 5 bases between. The CDR3 is 14 residues long. CDR3 residues: CASSLPSSYNEQFF. CDR3 nucleotide sequence: TGCGCCAGCAGCTTGCCGAGCTCCTACAATGAGCAGTTCTTC.

This clonotype has a count of ten or more. This chain joins TRBV5-1 and TRBJ2-5, with D perhaps matching TRBD1 (6 bases). Germline assignment: CDR1 SGHRS and CDR2 YFSETQ. The CDR3 is 14 amino acids. The V end lost 4 bases, the J end lost 1 base, and 11 bases lay between the germline ends. CDR3 DNA sequence: TGCGCCAGCAGCCCACGGACAGCCCAAGAGACCCAGTACTTC. Protein: CASSPRTAQETQYF.

This chain links TRBV7-6 with TRBJ2-7, with 9 bases identical to TRBD1. The V and J ends lost 5 bases and 2 bases, in that order; junction bases with no gene match: 7. Germline-derived CDR1 and CDR2 are SGHVS and FNYEAQ. The CDR3 runs 15 residues. The CDR3 DNA reads as TGTGCCAGCAGCGTTGGGACAGGGAGGCCCTACGAGCAGTACTTC. It specifies CASSVGTGRPYEQYF.

This chain uses TRBV12-3 or TRBV12-4 with TRBJ2-5; TRBD2 matches 9 bases. Trimming took 7 bases from V and 4 from J; bases not matched to a gene: 4. There are 13 residues in the CDR3. CDR3 loop: CASTGLALETQYF. In DNA form, the CDR3 reads TGTGCCAGCACGGGACTAGCTCTAGAGACCCAGTACTTC.

This clonotype was seen only a few times. The rearrangement joins TRBV12-3 or TRBV12-4 to TRBJ2-5, with TRBD2 matching 8 bases. This CDR3 is built from 16 residues. Trimming cost V 8 bases and J 5 bases; bases outside gene matches: 16. The CDR3 protein is CASEWGSGAPRETQYF. CDR3 DNA: TGTGCCAGCGAATGGGGTAGCGGGGCCCCCAGGGAGACCCAGTACTTC.

J is TRBJ2-1 and V is TRBV4-1; either TRBD1 or TRBD2 may fit D (5 bases each). The CDR3 is 15 residues long. Germline loops: CDR1 MGHRA, CDR2 YSYEKL. Trimming cost V 4 bases and J 6 bases, with 16 bases left between them. The CDR3 nucleotides are TGCGCCAGCAGCCTATCGGGGACGGCCACCAATGAGCAGTTCTTC. Translating gives CASSLSGTATNEQFF.

The chain joins TRBV5-1 to TRBJ2-5; the D is unclear. The CDR3 spans 14 residues. Germline lookup yields CDR1 SGHRS and CDR2 YFSETQ. Trimming cost V 1 base and J 1 base, with 8 bases left between them. This chain's CDR3 is CASSLTPSQETQYF. CDR3 sequence (DNA): TGCGCCAGCAGCTTGACTCCTAGCCAAGAGACCCAGTACTTC.

This chain uses TRBV20-1 with TRBJ2-3, with TRBD2 identical over 13 bases. V shed 6 bases and J 5 bases; nucleotides not matched to a gene: 8. The CDR3 has 15 residues. Germline V gives CDR1 DFQATT, CDR2 SNEGSKA (reference sequence). DNA of the CDR3: TGCAGTGCCACGACTAGCGGGGGGTTCAGAGATACGCAGTATTTT. This translates into CSATTSGGFRDTQYF.

This clonotype was seen a few times. J is TRBJ2-5 and V is TRBV12-3 or TRBV12-4; D is perhaps TRBD2 (6 bases). V shed 6 bases and J shed 10 bases, with 15 bases lying between them. CDR3 length: 12 amino acids. The CDR3 DNA follows: TGTGCCAGCAGCCTGGAGGGGAGTCTCCAGTACTTC. Residues: CASSLEGSLQYF.

The chain is built from TRBV15 and TRBJ2-1; D unresolved. Between the trimmed V and J ends, which lost 6 bases and 15 bases, there was a span of 21 bases. The CDR3 length is 13 residues. Germline V lookup: CDR1 LNHNV, CDR2 YYDKDF (reference sequence). CDR3 residues: CATSLGLLGPAFF. The CDR3 DNA sequence: TGTGCCACCAGTTTGGGGTTATTGGGCCCCGCGTTCTTC.